The 3 T cell receptor beta chains below were found in one sample sequenced in a study of sequential checkpoint blockade in melanoma. Treatment given: randomized to nivolumab then ipilimumab (arm A) or the reverse (arm B). Produced via immunoSEQ multiplex PCR; TCRdb's table is partial and in-frame only. Of 10,000 to 11,000 clones listed, roughly 74% were seen once; the top ten hold 12%. The sample was CD8+ T cells sorted from blood (inferred from file names), taken from a patient given nivolumab and ipilimumab in sequence. The receptors come from a human donor with melanoma.

The chain employs TRBV28 and TRBJ1-5, with a tentative D call TRBD1 (5 bases). Germline CDR1 MDHEN, CDR2 SYDVKM. The CDR3 extends over 14 amino acids. Trimming shortened V by 6 bases and J by 0 bases, and 9 bases separated the two germline ends. This chain's CDR3 is CASSLTVSNQPQHF. CDR3 nucleotides: TGTGCCAGCAGCCTGACAGTTAGCAATCAGCCCCAGCATTTT.

The chain uses TRBV10-3 and TRBJ1-1; the D is unclear. Germline CDR1 and CDR2: ENHRY and SYGVKD. The CDR3 extends over 15 amino acids. V was cut by 2 bases and J by 0 bases, with 10 bases left in between. The CDR3 region is CAISETVGMNTEAFF. The DNA of the CDR3 is TGTGCCATCAGTGAGACAGTCGGGATGAACACTGAAGCTTTCTTT.

This chain uses TRBV4-1 with TRBJ2-2, with TRBD1 as a possible D gene (5 bases). The CDR3 runs to 13 residues. V shed 8 bases and J shed 2 bases, with 9 bases lying between them. Germline assignment: CDR1 MGHRA and CDR2 YSYEKL. CDR3 amino acids: CASLDSNTGELFF. The CDR3 bases are TGCGCCAGCCTTGACAGTAACACCGGGGAGCTGTTTTTT.